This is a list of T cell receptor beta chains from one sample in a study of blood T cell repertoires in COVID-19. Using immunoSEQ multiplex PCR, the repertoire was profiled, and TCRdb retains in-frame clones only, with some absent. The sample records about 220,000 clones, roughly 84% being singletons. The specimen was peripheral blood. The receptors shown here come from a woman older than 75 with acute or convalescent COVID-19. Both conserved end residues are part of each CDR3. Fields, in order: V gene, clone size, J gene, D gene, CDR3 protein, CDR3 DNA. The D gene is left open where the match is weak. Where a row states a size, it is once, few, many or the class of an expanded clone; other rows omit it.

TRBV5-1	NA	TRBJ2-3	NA	CASSLGGVPDTQYF	TGCGCCAGCAGCTTAGGGGGGGTCCCAGATACGCAGTATTTT
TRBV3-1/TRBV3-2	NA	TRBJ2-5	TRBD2	CASSQVRGGSSQETQYF	TGTGCCAGCAGCCAAGTGCGGGGGGGCTCGTCCCAAGAGACCCAGTACTTC
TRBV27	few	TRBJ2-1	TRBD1	CASSLRGPDYNEQFF	TGTGCCAGCAGTTTGAGGGGGCCTGACTACAATGAGCAGTTCTTC
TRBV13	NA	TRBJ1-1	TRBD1	CASRSPGQSEAFF	TGTGCCAGCAGGTCACCGGGACAGTCTGAAGCTTTCTTT
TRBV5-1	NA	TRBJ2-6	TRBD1	CASDRGQGVSGANVLTF	TGCGCCAGCGACCGGGGACAGGGGGTTTCTGGGGCCAACGTCCTGACTTTC
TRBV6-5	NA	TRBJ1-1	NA	CASSRGPNTEAFF	TGTGCCAGCAGCAGGGGACCGAACACTGAAGCTTTCTTT
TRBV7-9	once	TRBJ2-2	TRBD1	CASSLTGQGAGELFF	TGTGCCAGCAGCTTAACGGGACAGGGCGCCGGGGAGCTGTTTTTT
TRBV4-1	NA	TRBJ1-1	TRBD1	CASRDDRATEAFF	TGCGCCAGCAGGGACGACAGGGCTACTGAAGCTTTCTTT
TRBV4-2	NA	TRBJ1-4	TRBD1	CASSQDGTGWNEKLFF	TGTGCCAGCAGCCAAGATGGGACAGGCTGGAATGAAAAACTGTTTTTT
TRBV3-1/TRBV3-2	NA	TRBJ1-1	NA	CASSLTGAPEAFF	TGTGCCAGCAGCCTGACAGGCGCCCCTGAAGCTTTCTTT
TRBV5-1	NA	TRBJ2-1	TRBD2	CASSLAPGGSNEQFF	TGCGCCAGCAGCTTGGCCCCGGGGGGGTCAAATGAGCAGTTCTTC
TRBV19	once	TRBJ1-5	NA	CASSMMQGSNQPQHF	TGTGCCAGTAGTATGATGCAGGGTAGCAATCAGCCCCAGCATTTT
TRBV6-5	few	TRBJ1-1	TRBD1	CASSFPQGVSTTEAFF	TGTGCCAGCAGTTTCCCCCAGGGGGTCAGTACCACTGAAGCTTTCTTT
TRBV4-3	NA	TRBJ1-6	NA	CASSPPRGPLHF	TGCGCCAGCAGCCCGCCCAGAGGACCCCTCCACTTT
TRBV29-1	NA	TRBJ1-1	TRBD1	CSGDRGDTEAFF	TGCAGCGGGGACAGGGGGGACACTGAAGCTTTCTTT
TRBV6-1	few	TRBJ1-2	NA	CASSEEQRGYTF	TGTGCCAGCAGTGAGGAGCAACGTGGCTACACCTTC
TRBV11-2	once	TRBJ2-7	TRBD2	CASSFERGSYEQYF	TGTGCCAGCAGCTTCGAGCGGGGGTCCTACGAGCAGTACTTC
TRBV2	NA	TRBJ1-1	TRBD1	CASRKGQGSTEAFF	TGTGCCAGCAGGAAAGGACAGGGGAGCACTGAAGCTTTCTTT
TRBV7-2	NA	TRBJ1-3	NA	CASSLQATSGNTIYF	TGTGCCAGCAGCCTACAGGCGACCTCTGGAAACACCATATATTTT
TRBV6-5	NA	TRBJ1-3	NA	CASSYSYAGGNTIYF	TGTGCCAGCAGTTACTCCTACGCGGGGGGGAACACCATATATTTT
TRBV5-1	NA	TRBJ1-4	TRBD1	CASSLGQVATNEKLFF	TGCGCCAGCAGCCTGGGACAGGTTGCAACTAATGAAAAACTGTTTTTT
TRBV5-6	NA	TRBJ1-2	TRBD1	CASSPSHRGRSGYTF	TGTGCCAGCAGCCCGTCCCACAGGGGGCGAAGTGGCTACACCTTC
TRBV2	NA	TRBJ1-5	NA	CASSGTANQPQHF	TGTGCCAGCAGTGGGACTGCTAATCAGCCCCAGCATTTT
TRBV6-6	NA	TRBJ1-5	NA	CASSPPQVSNQPQHF	TGTGCCAGCAGCCCCCCGCAGGTTAGCAATCAGCCCCAGCATTTT
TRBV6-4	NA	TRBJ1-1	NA	CASSETHSLNTEAFF	TGTGCCAGCAGTGAGACGCACAGTTTGAACACTGAAGCTTTCTTT
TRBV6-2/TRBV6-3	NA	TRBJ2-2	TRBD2	CASSYRKSTSGGALNTGELFF	TGTGCCAGCAGTTACCGGAAGTCGACTAGCGGGGGGGCCTTGAACACCGGGGAGCTGTTTTTT
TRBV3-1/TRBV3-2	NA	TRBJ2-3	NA	CASSQEVGPGADTQYF	TGTGCCAGCAGCCAAGAGGTGGGTCCGGGGGCAGATACGCAGTATTTT
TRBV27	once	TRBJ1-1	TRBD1	CASSFYGTGGTEAFF	TGTGCCAGCAGTTTCTACGGGACAGGGGGTACTGAAGCTTTCTTT
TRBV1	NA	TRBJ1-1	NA	CTSSQDIAGGLTEAFF	TGCACCAGCAGCCAAGATATAGCAGGGGGCCTCACTGAAGCTTTCTTT